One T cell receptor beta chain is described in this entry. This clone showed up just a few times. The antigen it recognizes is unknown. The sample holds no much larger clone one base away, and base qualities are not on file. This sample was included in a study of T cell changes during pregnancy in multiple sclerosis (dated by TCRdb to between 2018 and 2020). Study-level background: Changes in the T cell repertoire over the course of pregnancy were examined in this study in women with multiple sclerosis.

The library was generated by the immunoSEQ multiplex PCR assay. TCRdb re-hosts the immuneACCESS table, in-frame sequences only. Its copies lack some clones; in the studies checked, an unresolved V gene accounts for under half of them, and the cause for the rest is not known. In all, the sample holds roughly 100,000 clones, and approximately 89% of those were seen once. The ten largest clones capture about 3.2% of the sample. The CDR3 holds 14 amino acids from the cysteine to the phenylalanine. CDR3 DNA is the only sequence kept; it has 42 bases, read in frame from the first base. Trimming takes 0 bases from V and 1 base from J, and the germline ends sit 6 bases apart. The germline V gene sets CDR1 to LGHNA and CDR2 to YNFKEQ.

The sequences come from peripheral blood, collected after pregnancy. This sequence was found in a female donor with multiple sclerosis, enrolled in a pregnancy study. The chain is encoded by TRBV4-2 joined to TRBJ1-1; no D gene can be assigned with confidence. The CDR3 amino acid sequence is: CASSQDSRNTEAFF. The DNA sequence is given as TGTGCCAGCAGCCAAGATTCTCGGAACACTGAAGCTTTCTTT.